Listed below are T cell receptor beta chains from one sample, sequenced in a study of T cell responses to AZD1222 COVID-19 vaccine. Generated by immunoSEQ multiplex PCR, the TCRdb table keeps only in-frame clones and is missing some. This sample has nearly 35,000 clones, with about nine tenths found just once. Sequencing was performed on peripheral blood, taken 28 days after the second AZD1222 dose. All receptors come from an adult who received the AZD1222 COVID-19 vaccine. Both conserved end residues are part of each CDR3. A D gene is named only where the DNA matches it firmly. Rows may omit the clone size; those that give it use once, few, many or a size class.

size	V	D	J	CDR3	DNA
few	TRBV5-1	TRBD1	TRBJ2-2	CASSYPLPGQGLFTGELFF	TGCGCCAGCAGCTACCCCTTACCGGGACAGGGCCTTTTTACCGGGGAGCTGTTTTTT
-	TRBV29-1	TRBD2	TRBJ2-1	CSVVTSGSLNEQFF	TGCAGCGTTGTGACTAGCGGGAGTTTAAATGAGCAGTTCTTC
-	TRBV5-4	TRBD2	TRBJ2-4	CASSFGSGGAQNIQYF	TGTGCCAGCAGCTTCGGTAGCGGGGGGGCCCAAAACATTCAGTACTTC
-	TRBV3-1/TRBV3-2	-	TRBJ1-3	CASSQDYSGNTIYF	TGTGCCAGCAGCCAGGACTACTCTGGAAACACCATATATTTT
-	TRBV7-8	-	TRBJ1-6	CASSLDPGNNSPLHF	TGTGCCAGCAGCTTAGACCCAGGGAATAATTCACCCCTCCACTTT
-	TRBV4-1	TRBD1	TRBJ1-3	CASSQGTGGLGNTIYF	TGCGCCAGCAGCCAAGGTACAGGGGGCCTTGGAAACACCATATATTTT
-	TRBV6-5	TRBD1	TRBJ2-2	CASSPRQGTGELFF	TGTGCCAGCAGTCCCCGACAGGGAACCGGGGAGCTGTTTTTT
-	TRBV19	-	TRBJ1-2	CASSPGSFDGYTF	TGTGCCAGTAGCCCCGGGAGCTTTGACGGCTACACCTTC
-	TRBV19	TRBD2	TRBJ2-5	CASSIGDSGVQETQYF	TGTGCCAGTAGTATAGGGGATAGCGGGGTTCAAGAGACCCAGTACTTC
-	TRBV27	-	TRBJ2-7	CASRTTYEQYF	TGTGCCAGCCGTACAACCTACGAGCAGTACTTC
-	TRBV5-8	-	TRBJ2-6	CASRVSGANVLTF	TGTGCCAGCAGGGTGTCTGGGGCCAACGTCCTGACTTTC
-	TRBV9	-	TRBJ1-3	CASSVDTGRLSGNTIYF	TGTGCCAGCAGCGTAGATACAGGGAGGCTTTCTGGAAACACCATATATTTT
-	TRBV5-1	TRBD1	TRBJ1-2	CASSLEAGGRDGYTF	TGCGCCAGCAGCTTGGAGGCAGGGGGACGTGATGGCTACACCTTC
-	TRBV19	-	TRBJ2-1	CASSKGELYNEQFF	TGTGCCAGTAGTAAGGGGGAATTGTACAATGAGCAGTTCTTC
-	TRBV7-9	TRBD2	TRBJ2-1	CASSLLAGAENEQFF	TGTGCCAGCAGCTTACTAGCGGGAGCGGAGAATGAGCAGTTCTTC
-	TRBV11-2	TRBD1	TRBJ2-7	CASSQWTGGGEQYF	TGTGCCAGCAGCCAATGGACAGGGGGCGGCGAGCAGTACTTC
once	TRBV7-3	-	TRBJ1-6	CASSGGTNSPLHF	TGTGCCAGCTCCGGGGGTACGAATTCACCCCTCCACTTT
-	TRBV6-2/TRBV6-3	TRBD2	TRBJ2-5	CASSYAGEMETQYF	TGTGCCAGCAGTTACGCGGGAGAGATGGAGACCCAGTACTTC
-	TRBV29-1	-	TRBJ1-5	CSVKGVAGGGNQPQHF	TGCAGCGTCAAAGGGGTCGCAGGAGGGGGCAATCAGCCCCAGCATTTT
-	TRBV11-2	TRBD2	TRBJ2-1	CASSLTLAGGSYNEQFF	TGTGCCAGCAGCTTAACCCTAGCGGGGGGTTCCTACAATGAGCAGTTCTTC
-	TRBV7-2	TRBD2	TRBJ2-1	CASSTSSGVGQFF	TGTGCCAGCAGCACTTCTAGCGGGGTAGGGCAGTTCTTC
few	TRBV19	TRBD1	TRBJ1-2	CASSIRQGHYGYTF	TGTGCCAGTTCGATCCGACAGGGCCACTATGGCTACACCTTC
-	TRBV5-1	TRBD1	TRBJ1-2	CASSVGTGTGGLGYGYTF	TGCGCCAGCAGCGTAGGGACCGGGACAGGGGGCTTGGGCTATGGCTACACCTTC
-	TRBV11-2	TRBD1	TRBJ1-6	CASSFDRAYNSPLHF	TGTGCCAGCAGCTTCGACAGGGCCTATAATTCACCCCTCCACTTT
-	TRBV5-4	TRBD2	TRBJ2-3	CASSLGLAGVDTQYF	TGTGCCAGCAGCTTAGGTCTAGCGGGAGTAGATACGCAGTATTTT
-	TRBV19	-	TRBJ1-4	CASSPGHSPNEKLFF	TGTGCCAGTAGCCCCGGGCACAGCCCGAATGAAAAACTGTTTTTT
-	TRBV3-1/TRBV3-2	-	TRBJ2-7	CASSQDTGWSYEQYF	TGTGCCAGCAGCCAAGATACAGGCTGGTCCTACGAGCAGTACTTC
-	TRBV10-3	TRBD1	TRBJ1-2	CAISPRTGLNYGYTF	TGTGCCATCAGTCCTCGGACAGGTCTGAACTATGGCTACACCTTC
-	TRBV11-1	-	TRBJ2-7	CASSLDQSVPYEQYF	TGTGCCAGCAGCTTAGATCAATCAGTCCCCTACGAGCAGTACTTC
-	TRBV5-1	-	TRBJ1-1	CASSLAGGTRTEAFF	TGCGCCAGCAGCTTGGCCGGAGGGACGAGAACTGAAGCTTTCTTT
-	TRBV25-1	-	TRBJ2-7	CASNDAAYEQYF	TGTGCCAGCAACGACGCCGCCTACGAGCAGTACTTC
-	TRBV28	-	TRBJ1-2	CASRRGSRGYTF	TGTGCCAGCAGGCGGGGTTCAAGAGGCTACACCTTC
-	TRBV28	-	TRBJ2-7	CASSRTAGGYEQYF	TGTGCCAGCAGTAGGACAGCTGGAGGCTACGAGCAGTACTTC
-	TRBV12-3/TRBV12-4	-	TRBJ2-7	CASSPSSYEQYF	TGTGCCAGCAGTCCAAGCTCCTACGAGCAGTACTTC
-	TRBV2	TRBD1	TRBJ2-5	CASSVGRAGGRETQYF	TGTGCCAGCAGTGTAGGCAGGGCAGGGGGAAGAGAGACCCAGTACTTC
-	TRBV5-1	-	TRBJ2-3	CASSLGVSSTDTQYF	TGCGCCAGCAGCTTGGGAGTATCTAGCACAGATACGCAGTATTTT
-	TRBV5-4	-	TRBJ2-3	CASSSVGTDTQYF	TGTGCCAGCAGCTCGGTGGGCACAGATACGCAGTATTTT
-	TRBV6-2/TRBV6-3	TRBD1	TRBJ2-2	CASSLRQGNTGELFF	TGTGCCAGCAGTTTGCGACAGGGGAACACCGGGGAGCTGTTTTTT
-	TRBV15	TRBD1	TRBJ1-2	CATSPMGQVFGNYGYTF	TGTGCCACCAGCCCCATGGGACAGGTTTTTGGTAACTATGGCTACACCTTC
-	TRBV28	TRBD1	TRBJ1-2	CASKRTGGNYGYTF	TGTGCCAGCAAAAGGACAGGGGGCAACTATGGCTACACCTTC
-	TRBV24-1	-	TRBJ2-7	CATSDFPQGYEQYF	TGTGCCACCAGTGATTTCCCGCAGGGTTACGAGCAGTACTTC
-	TRBV3-1/TRBV3-2	-	TRBJ2-1	CASSQRDRFGPPLTNEQFF	TGTGCCAGCAGCCAAAGGGACCGTTTTGGGCCGCCCTTAACCAATGAGCAGTTCTTC
-	TRBV12-3/TRBV12-4	-	TRBJ2-3	CASSLEMTDTQYF	TGTGCCAGCAGTTTAGAAATGACAGATACGCAGTATTTT
-	TRBV10-3	-	TRBJ2-1	CAISESGTGYNEQFF	TGTGCCATCAGTGAGTCGGGTACTGGCTACAATGAGCAGTTCTTC
once	TRBV6-5	-	TRBJ1-5	CASTTVGIVQPQHF	TGTGCCAGCACCACCGTGGGGATTGTTCAGCCCCAGCATTTT
-	TRBV19	-	TRBJ2-7	CASSTLSRGYYEQYF	TGTGCCAGTAGTACCCTTTCGCGGGGTTACTACGAGCAGTACTTC
-	TRBV7-2	-	TRBJ1-4	CASSPGTPVNEKLFF	TGTGCCAGCAGCCCAGGGACACCGGTTAATGAAAAACTGTTTTTT